This T cell receptor (beta chain) was sequenced for a study of chemoradiotherapy in HPV16-positive cancers. Overall study: A couple of HPV16-positive patients' cells yielded candidate HPV-specific clones and common motifs. The study's findings and limits: The functional HPV-specific definition rests on just a couple of HPV16-positive patients. Better recurrence-free survival went with HPV-responsive T-cell expansion in HPV16-positive patients. Candidate HPV-specific clones and E7-related TCR motifs grew in tumor during treatment.

Data came from immunoSEQ multiplex PCR; TCRdb stores just in-frame clones and leaves some out. The sample holds 7,000 to 9,000 clones, less than 85% seen once. CDR3 length equals 13 residues. CDR1 and CDR2 (germline): SQVTM, ANQGSEA. V lost 1 base and J 5 bases, leaving 8 bases between the germline ends. Concerning this clone: Its cognate antigen is unknown.

This specimen consisted of tumor tissue, obtained from a patient who underwent chemoradiotherapy. The J gene is TRBJ1-4, the V gene TRBV29-1, with D perhaps matching TRBD1 (5 bases). The receptor was isolated from a human donor with HPV-associated anogenital cancer. The CDR3 nucleotides read TGCAGCGTTGAAGGGGGCACGAATGAAAAACTGTTTTTT. It specifies CSVEGGTNEKLFF.